The 4 T cell receptor beta chains in this list originate from one sample, sequenced in a study of cytomegalovirus exposure and HLA in healthy donors. The PCR used 60 Vbeta and 13 Jbeta primers. The repertoire was sequenced with immunoSEQ multiplex PCR; TCRdb's copy has only in-frame clones and lacks some. This sample has about 91,000 clones, with about two thirds found just once. The material sequenced was PBMCs. Every receptor here comes from a human donor in good health.

This clone was recorded once. The chain has TRBV7-3 and TRBJ1-2; D is unresolved. CDR1 and CDR2 (germline): SGHTA, FQGTGA. Trimming cost V 4 bases and J 3 bases, with 12 bases left between them. This CDR3 is 14 amino acids long. CDR3: CASSSALDYYGYTF. CDR3 DNA sequence: TGTGCCAGCAGCTCAGCCCTTGACTACTATGGCTACACCTTC.

This clone was recorded only once. The J gene is TRBJ2-1, the V gene TRBV4-3; TRBD1 matches at 7 bases. CDR3 length: 16 amino acids. The germline V gene has CDR1 LGHNA and CDR2 YSLEER. The ends lost 0 bases at V and 1 base at J; junction bases unmatched: 3. As DNA, the CDR3 is TGCGCCAGCAGCCAAGAACAGGGGAAATCCTACAATGAGCAGTTCTTC. It encodes CASSQEQGKSYNEQFF.

The chain carries TRBV19 and TRBJ1-4; D is perhaps TRBD1 (5 bases). The CDR3 runs to 18 residues. Trimming stripped 2 bases from V and 6 bases from J, with 22 bases between. Per the germline V gene, CDR1 is LNHDA and CDR2 is SQIVND (reference sequence). Here the CDR3 reads CASSIFHYQGLGDEKLFF. CDR3 DNA sequence: TGTGCCAGTAGTATATTTCATTATCAGGGACTAGGGGATGAAAAACTGTTTTTT.

J is TRBJ1-3 and V is TRBV18; D is ambiguous. Between the trimmed V and J ends, which lost 3 bases and 6 bases, there was a span of 15 bases. The CDR3 loop spans 15 amino acids. Looked up from germline, CDR1 is KGHSH and CDR2 is LQKENI. The CDR3 DNA is TGTGCCAGCTCACCCCCTTCGCGGCTCGAAAACACCATATATTTT. It is translated as CASSPPSRLENTIYF.